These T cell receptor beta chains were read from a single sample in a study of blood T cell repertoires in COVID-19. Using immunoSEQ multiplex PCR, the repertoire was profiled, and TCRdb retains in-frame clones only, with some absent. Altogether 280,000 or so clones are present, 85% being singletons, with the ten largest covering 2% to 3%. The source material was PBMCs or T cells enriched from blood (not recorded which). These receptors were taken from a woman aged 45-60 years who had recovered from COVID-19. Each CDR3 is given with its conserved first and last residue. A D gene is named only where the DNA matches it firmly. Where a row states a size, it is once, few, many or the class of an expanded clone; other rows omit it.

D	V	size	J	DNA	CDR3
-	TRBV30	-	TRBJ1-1	TGTGCCTGGAGTGTACGAGAGGCGGGCACTGAAGCTTTCTTT	CAWSVREAGTEAFF
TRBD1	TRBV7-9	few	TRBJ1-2	TGTGCCAGCAGCTACAATGGAGACAGGGGCCTCTATGGCTACACCTTC	CASSYNGDRGLYGYTF
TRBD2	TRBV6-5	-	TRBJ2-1	TGTGCCAGCAGTTCGACTAGCGGGATCAATGAGCAGTTCTTC	CASSSTSGINEQFF
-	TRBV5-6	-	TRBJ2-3	TGTGCCAGCTCCTTTGCAGATACGCAGTATTTT	CASSFADTQYF
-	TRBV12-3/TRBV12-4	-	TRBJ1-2	TGTGCCAGCAGTACTCAGGGGTTCGATGGCTACACCTTC	CASSTQGFDGYTF
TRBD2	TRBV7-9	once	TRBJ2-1	TGTGCCAGCAGCTTAGAACTAGCGGGAGACCAGTTCTTC	CASSLELAGDQFF
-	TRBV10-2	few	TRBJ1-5	TGCGCCAGCAGTGAGGGGGCGGGCAATCAGCCCCAGCATTTT	CASSEGAGNQPQHF
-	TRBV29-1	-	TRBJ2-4	TGCAGCTCCTACGACAGTGGAAACATTCAGTACTTC	CSSYDSGNIQYF
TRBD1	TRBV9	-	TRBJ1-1	TGTGCCAGCAGCGCAATGGGACAGGGGAGGATAGAAGCTTTCTTT	CASSAMGQGRIEAFF
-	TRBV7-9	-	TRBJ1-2	TGTGCCAGCAGCTTAAGCCGCCCCGTCGGCTACACCTTC	CASSLSRPVGYTF
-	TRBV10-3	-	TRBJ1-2	TGTGCCATCGCGGAGACAGGATATGATGGCTACACCTTC	CAIAETGYDGYTF
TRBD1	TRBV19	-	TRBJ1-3	TGTGCCAGTAGTATAGATGTGGGACAGAAAAAAACTGGAAACACCATATATTTT	CASSIDVGQKKTGNTIYF
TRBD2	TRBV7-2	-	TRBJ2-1	TGTGCCAGCAGCATAATAGCGGGAGGGCCGGGGAATGAGCAGTTCTTC	CASSIIAGGPGNEQFF
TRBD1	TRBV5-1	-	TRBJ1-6	TGCGCCAGCAGCTCCAGGGGGCTTAGTTCACCCCTCCACTTT	CASSSRGLSSPLHF
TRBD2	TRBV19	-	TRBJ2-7	TGTGCCAGTAGTATGGGGCTAGCGGGACCCTACGAGCAGTACTTC	CASSMGLAGPYEQYF
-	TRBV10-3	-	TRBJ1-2	TGTGCCATCAGGGAGACAGCTAACTATGGCTACACCTTC	CAIRETANYGYTF
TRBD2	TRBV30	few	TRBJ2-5	TGTGCCTCTTCCCGAGCGGGGCGCAAGGGAGAGACCCAGTACTTC	CASSRAGRKGETQYF
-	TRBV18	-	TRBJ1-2	TGTGCCAGCTCACTCTGGGACTTGTCTGCGAGCAATGGCTACACCTTC	CASSLWDLSASNGYTF
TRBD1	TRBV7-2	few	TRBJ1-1	TGTGCCAGCAGCCCCGGGACAGTGGGCGCTGAAGCTTTCTTT	CASSPGTVGAEAFF
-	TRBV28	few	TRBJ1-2	TGTGCCAGCAGTAGGGAGGCCGTCACCCCCGGCTACACCTTC	CASSREAVTPGYTF
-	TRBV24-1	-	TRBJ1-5	TGTGCCACCGCGACTCTGGATAGCAATCAGCCCCAGCATTTT	CATATLDSNQPQHF
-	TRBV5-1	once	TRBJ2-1	TGCGCCAGCAGCTCCAGGGGAGTTGATGAGCAGTTCTTC	CASSSRGVDEQFF
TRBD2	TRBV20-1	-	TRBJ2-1	TGCAGTGCTAGTGATCACGGGCTAGCGGGGGGGAATGAGCAGTTCTTC	CSASDHGLAGGNEQFF
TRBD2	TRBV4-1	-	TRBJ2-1	TGCGCCAGCAGCAAAACGACTAGCGGGGGGGCCGTCCTCAATGAGCAGTTCTTC	CASSKTTSGGAVLNEQFF
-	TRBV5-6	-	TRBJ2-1	TGTGCCAGCAGCCCCGGCTCCTACAATGAGCAGTTCTTC	CASSPGSYNEQFF
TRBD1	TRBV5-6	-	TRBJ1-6	TGTGCCAGCAGTTCTGGGGACAGGGGTAATTCACCCCTCCACTTT	CASSSGDRGNSPLHF
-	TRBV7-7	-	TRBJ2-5	TGTGCCAGCAGCTCAGGCCGGCGAGAGACCCAGTACTTC	CASSSGRRETQYF
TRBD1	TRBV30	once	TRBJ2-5	TGTGCCTGGAGCCGGGGACAGGGATTTGAGACCCAGTACTTC	CAWSRGQGFETQYF